Listed below are T cell receptor beta chains from one sample, sequenced in a study of T cell repertoires in cytomegalovirus infection. TCRdb redid the calling of the reads with MiXCR, one entry per CDR3 protein. The profile shows a few hundred thousand distinct CDR3 sequences, 26% of them singletons. The sequenced sample was PBMCs. These receptors all come from a human donor in good health (CMV status not recorded). Some clones in this sample may be carry-over from other donors' samples. Both conserved end residues are part of each CDR3. D genes are given only for firm matches. Size values are once, few and many counts, or a class for expanded clones, and some rows have none.

j_call clone_size v_call d_call cdr3_aa cdr3_nt
TRBJ2-2 many TRBV19 - CASSIWTIPGELFF TGTGCCAGTAGTATCTGGACGATTCCCGGGGAGCTGTTTTTT
TRBJ2-3 - TRBV2 - CASRQLEDTQYF TGTGCCAGCAGGCAACTCGAAGATACGCAGTATTTT
TRBJ1-5 many TRBV7-8 TRBD1 CASSSDRVNQPQHF TGTGCCAGCAGCTCGGACAGGGTTAATCAGCCCCAGCATTTT
TRBJ2-7 few TRBV6-2/TRBV6-3 TRBD2 CASSYSQDLTSGSNSLYEQYF TGTGCCAGCAGTTACTCCCAAGATTTGACTAGCGGGAGCAATAGTCTCTACGAGCAGTACTTC
TRBJ1-1 - TRBV6-5 - CASSYGTDTEGTEAFF TGTGCCAGCAGTTATGGGACGGACACCGAGGGCACTGAAGCTTTCTTT
TRBJ1-1 few TRBV6-2/TRBV6-3 - CASSYVMQARDTEAFF TGTGCCAGCAGTTACGTCATGCAGGCCCGGGACACTGAAGCTTTCTTT
TRBJ1-5 - TRBV20-1 TRBD1 CSAGGQVQPQHF TGCAGTGCCGGCGGACAGGTCCAGCCCCAGCATTTT
TRBJ1-1 - TRBV4-1 - CASSPEDLRDTEAFF TGCGCCAGCAGCCCCGAGGACCTTCGGGACACTGAAGCTTTCTTT
TRBJ1-2 - TRBV5-8 - CASSHWTLHDYGYTF TGTGCCAGCAGCCACTGGACCTTACATGACTATGGCTACACCTTC
TRBJ1-1 many TRBV7-8 - CASSPREGGPEAFF TGTGCCAGCAGCCCACGTGAGGGCGGGCCTGAAGCTTTCTTT
TRBJ2-1 few TRBV18 TRBD1 CASSPGQGAGDEQFF TGTGCCAGCTCACCCGGGCAGGGGGCAGGCGATGAGCAGTTCTTC
TRBJ1-5 - TRBV20-1 - CSARHTGNQPQHF TGCAGTGCTAGGCACACAGGAAATCAGCCCCAGCATTTT
TRBJ1-1 - TRBV6-2/TRBV6-3 - CASSPHLQNTEAFF TGTGCCAGCAGTCCTCACCTCCAGAACACTGAAGCTTTCTTT
TRBJ2-2 - TRBV29-1 TRBD1 CSVDSGTGATGELFF TGCAGCGTCGATTCCGGGACAGGGGCGACCGGGGAGCTGTTTTTT
TRBJ2-3 - TRBV28 TRBD2 CASSSGTSGVPSTDTQYF TGTGCCAGCAGTAGCGGGACTAGCGGAGTCCCTAGCACAGATACGCAGTATTTT
TRBJ2-4 - TRBV30 TRBD1 CAWSTGTGGTKNIQYF TGTGCCTGGAGTACAGGGACAGGGGGTACCAAAAACATTCAGTACTTC
TRBJ1-1 few TRBV27 - CASSMRQNTEAFF TGTGCCAGCAGTATGCGTCAAAACACTGAAGCTTTCTTT
TRBJ1-6 - TRBV6-2/TRBV6-3 - CASSGSQVASPLHF TGTGCCAGCAGTGGATCACAAGTGGCTTCACCCCTCCACTTT
TRBJ2-1 many TRBV7-2 - CASSLDSSASSYNEQFF TGTGCCAGCAGCTTAGATTCTTCCGCTAGCTCCTACAATGAGCAGTTCTTC
TRBJ1-1 few TRBV6-1 TRBD1 CASTQGAMNTEAFF TGTGCCAGCACTCAGGGGGCCATGAACACTGAAGCTTTCTTT
TRBJ2-5 many TRBV7-2 TRBD1 CASSDRTGLTQYF TGTGCCAGCAGCGACCGGACAGGGTTGACCCAGTACTTC
TRBJ2-1 few TRBV12-3/TRBV12-4 - CASSSPQADEQFF TGTGCCAGCAGTTCTCCACAGGCAGATGAGCAGTTCTTC
TRBJ1-4 few TRBV19 TRBD1 CASSRGTDEKLFF TGTGCCAGTAGTAGAGGGACAGATGAAAAACTGTTTTTT
TRBJ1-3 - TRBV11-2 TRBD1 CASRTDRGTGNTIYF TGTGCCAGCAGGACGGACAGGGGGACTGGAAACACCATATATTTT